The source of this TCR beta chain is a study of blood T cell repertoires in COVID-19 (dated by TCRdb to the early 2020s). About the investigation overall: Samples from collaborators originated in the United States, Italy and Spain and spanned both the acute and convalescent phases of COVID-19. Samples came from the ongoing ImmuneRACE study (first 160 participants) plus 1,254 subjects from 6 global collaborators. The repertoires were released in a freely available public database meant as a resource for research on the immune response to SARS-CoV-2. The dataset comprised deeply sampled blood TCRbeta repertoires from subjects exposed to, actively infected with, or recovered from COVID-19. Where available, HLA class I and class II types were obtained from metadata supplied by the sample provider rather than from assay-based typing. The prospective study material was composed of cDNA or gDNA derived from T cells, B-cell-depleted T cells, or PBMCs. The sample metadata nearly always contained a de-identified subject ID, COVID-19 status, age in years and sex. What the work shows at the level of the full study, not this receptor alone: Clinical and demographic metadata were provided uncurated, with the amount varying by source and participant.

TCRbeta CDR3 regions were amplified from genomic DNA using the immunoSEQ Assay, a bias-controlled multiplex PCR. The source study handled its data this way. The number of nucleated cells in each sample was estimated from the amplification of reference gene primers within the assay. Sequence reads were collapsed and filtered to measure the absolute abundance of every unique TCRbeta CDR3 rearrangement. Productive Simpson clonality was computed per sample as the square root of Simpson's diversity index over productive rearrangements. The clones in this table, taken by TCRdb from immuneACCESS, are in-frame only. Not every clone is retained; where verified, under half of the shortfall comes from an unresolved V gene, and the cause of the rest is unknown. The DNA gave D and trimming, while V, J and clone size come from that table. The sample table lists 290,000 or so clones, around 86% of them with a count of one. Over 1% of the sample rests with the top ten.

Worth noting for this clone: The antigen it recognizes is unknown. The input lacks base qualities; no much larger clone sits a single base away.

The collaborating institutions used their own protocols to collect whole blood in K2EDTA tubes. For TCRbeta analysis, collaborator samples were shipped as frozen whole blood, as isolated PBMCs, or as DNA extracted from either sample type. The CDR3 holds 13 amino acids from the cysteine to the phenylalanine. Only the CDR3 DNA stays, 39 bases, in frame from base 1. Ends trimmed: V by 0 bases, J by 4 bases; bases unmatched to a gene: 1. CDR1 is given as GTSNPN and CDR2 as SVGIG, both from the germline V gene (reference sequence). Specimen: peripheral blood. The receptor comes from a man aged 70-80 years with acute or convalescent COVID-19. The chain uses TRBV30 and TRBJ2-5, with 8 middle bases fitting TRBD2. The DNA sequence reads TGTGCCTGGAGTGTAACTAGCGGAGAGACCCAGTACTTC. Its protein is CAWSVTSGETQYF.